These T cell receptor beta chains were read from a single sample in a study of Ad26.COV2.S vaccination and SARS-CoV-2 variants. The table came from immunoSEQ multiplex PCR; TCRdb's copy has only in-frame clones and leaves some out. The repertoire holds roughly 680,000 clones, with roughly 90% as singletons. Here the sequenced sample was peripheral blood, taken in a trial of Ad26.COV2.S vaccine versus placebo. The receptor source for this set is a person between 18 and 59 years old who received the Ad26.COV2.S COVID-19 vaccine or a placebo. The CDR3 runs from the conserved cysteine through the conserved F or W. Fields, in order: CDR3 length, J gene, D gene, clone size, V gene, CDR3 protein, CDR3 DNA. The D gene is left open where the match is weak. Size is stated for part of the rows, as once, few or many counts, or as a class when the clone is expanded.

cdr3_length: 14
j_call: TRBJ1-5
d_call: TRBD1
clone_size: -
v_call: TRBV11-3
cdr3_aa: CASRRQGDSQPQHF
cdr3_nt: TGTGCCAGCAGGCGACAGGGGGACAGTCAGCCCCAGCATTTT

cdr3_length: 12
j_call: TRBJ2-2
d_call: -
clone_size: -
v_call: TRBV12-3/TRBV12-4
cdr3_aa: CASSRVVGELFF
cdr3_nt: TGTGCCAGCAGCAGGGTCGTCGGGGAGCTGTTTTTT

cdr3_length: 13
j_call: TRBJ1-1
d_call: -
clone_size: once
v_call: TRBV3-1/TRBV3-2
cdr3_aa: CASSRSGETEAFF
cdr3_nt: TGTGCCAGCAGCCGTTCGGGGGAGACTGAAGCTTTCTTT

cdr3_length: 15
j_call: TRBJ1-2
d_call: -
clone_size: -
v_call: TRBV7-2
cdr3_aa: CASSLDDRKSYGYTF
cdr3_nt: TGTGCCAGCAGCTTGGACGACAGAAAATCCTATGGCTACACCTTC

cdr3_length: 15
j_call: TRBJ1-5
d_call: -
clone_size: -
v_call: TRBV7-2
cdr3_aa: CASSLERVGYQPQHF
cdr3_nt: TGTGCCAGCAGCTTAGAAAGGGTTGGTTATCAGCCCCAGCATTTT

cdr3_length: 14
j_call: TRBJ1-5
d_call: TRBD1
clone_size: -
v_call: TRBV10-3
cdr3_aa: CAIRRQGSNQPQHF
cdr3_nt: TGTGCCATCAGACGACAGGGTAGCAATCAGCCCCAGCATTTT

cdr3_length: 15
j_call: TRBJ1-5
d_call: -
clone_size: -
v_call: TRBV19
cdr3_aa: CASSPARISNQPQHF
cdr3_nt: TGTGCCAGTAGTCCCGCTCGGATTAGCAATCAGCCCCAGCATTTT

cdr3_length: 14
j_call: TRBJ2-7
d_call: TRBD1
clone_size: -
v_call: TRBV14
cdr3_aa: CASSQDRGNYEQYF
cdr3_nt: TGTGCCAGCAGCCAGGACAGGGGAAACTACGAGCAGTACTTC

cdr3_length: 14
j_call: TRBJ1-1
d_call: -
clone_size: -
v_call: TRBV29-1
cdr3_aa: CSVGLGGLNTEAFF
cdr3_nt: TGCAGCGTTGGATTGGGGGGATTGAACACTGAAGCTTTCTTT

cdr3_length: 18
j_call: TRBJ2-4
d_call: -
clone_size: -
v_call: TRBV19
cdr3_aa: CASSTIPLEWAAKNIQYF
cdr3_nt: TGTGCCAGTAGTACCATCCCCCTTGAGTGGGCGGCCAAAAACATTCAGTACTTC